Presented here are 3 T cell receptor beta chains from one specimen sequenced in a study of identical twins. A single record per CDR3 protein comes from TCRdb applying MiXCR to the 5' RACE reads. The sample holds about 150,000 distinct CDR3 sequences, around 3.5% seen once. The sequenced sample consisted of memory T cells sorted from blood. These receptors all come from a young man in good health.

The table lists this clonotype with a few counts. The CDR3 bases are TGTGCCAGCAGCCCAGGGGCCCCGGGACCCGCAGATACGCAGTATTTT. It specifies CASSPGAPGPADTQYF. The chain couples TRBV4-2 to TRBJ2-3, with a weak D call TRBD1 (6 bases). Germline loops: CDR1 LGHNA, CDR2 YNFKEQ. The CDR3 covers 16 residues. Trimming shortened V by 4 bases and J by 4 bases, and 18 bases separated the two germline ends.

This clonotype was observed at least ten times. The V and J genes are TRBV6-5 and TRBJ2-7; 7 nucleotides align to TRBD2. Per the germline V gene, CDR1 is MNHEY and CDR2 is SVGAGI. This CDR3 spans 14 amino acids. V was pared by 0 bases and J by 3 bases, with 2 bases of the junction left unmatched. In DNA, the CDR3 is TGTGCCAGCAGTTACTCCGAGCGGGACTACGAGCAGTACGTC. Its protein is CASSYSERDYEQYV.

This clonotype occurred many times. The chain is built from TRBV29-1 and TRBJ2-1, with D uncertain. The CDR3 is made up of 10 amino acids. The V gene's germline CDR1 is SQVTM and CDR2 ANQGSEA. Trimming took 7 bases from V and 7 from J, leaving 8 bases between them. CDR3 DNA: TGCAGCGGATGGGCTAATGAGCAGTTCTTC. Its protein is CSGWANEQFF.